The 27 T cell receptor beta chains below come from one sample, sequenced in a study of identical twins. TCRdb independently ran MiXCR on the 5' RACE reads; one entry per CDR3 protein. The data show just over 450,000 distinct CDR3 sequences, 12% to 15% seen once. These data are also associated with another study on yellow fever vaccine responses in identical twins.

Source material: CD4+ T cells sorted from blood. All receptors derive from a young woman in good health.

This clonotype appeared a few times. The gene calls are TRBV25-1 and TRBJ2-1; 8 bases agree with TRBD1. Germline V gives CDR1 MGHDK, CDR2 SYGVNS. The length of the CDR3 is 16 residues. With V trimmed by 4 bases and J by 2 bases, 7 bases remained unmatched. The DNA for the CDR3 is TGTGCCAGCAGTGCCCGGACAGGGTACACCTACAATGAGCAGTTCTTC. This encodes CASSARTGYTYNEQFF.

The rearrangement links TRBV7-3 to TRBJ2-1; 12 bases are a match to TRBD2. The length of the CDR3 is 16 residues. CDR1 and CDR2 (germline): SGHTA, FQGTGA. With 0 bases clipped from V and 8 bases from J, the junction kept 5 bases outside the gene matches. CDR3 coding DNA: TGTGCCAGCAGCTTAACTAGACTAGCGGGGGTGGATGAGCAGTTCTTC. Translation: CASSLTRLAGVDEQFF.

The rearrangement joins TRBV12-3 or TRBV12-4 to TRBJ1-1; a weak D match, TRBD1 (5 bases). This CDR3 has 15 residues. Trimming pared 5 bases from V and 0 bases from J, leaving 13 bases between. CDR3 in amino acids: CASSPRGGVNTEAFF. The CDR3 DNA follows: TGTGCCAGCAGTCCCCGGGGGGGGGTGAACACTGAAGCTTTCTTT.

The table lists this clonotype with many counts. The J gene is TRBJ2-3, the V gene TRBV5-6; 15 nucleotides agree with TRBD2. With 4 bases clipped from V and 9 bases from J, the junction kept 9 bases outside the gene matches. This CDR3 region has 16 residues. Germline values: CDR1 SGHDT, CDR2 YYEEEE. The DNA of the CDR3 is TGTGCCAGCAGCCGGACTAGCGGGGGGGCCGGCTACACGCAGTATTTT. It is translated as CASSRTSGGAGYTQYF.

This clonotype has a count of ten or more. CDR3 coding DNA: TGTGCCAGCAGCCCCTCCAGTGGGACCCAGTACTTC. Residues: CASSPSSGTQYF. The chain has TRBV7-9 and TRBJ2-5; D remains unclear. The V end lost 5 bases, the J end lost 7 bases, and 11 bases lay between the germline ends. CDR1 and CDR2 (germline): SEHNR, FQNEAQ (reference sequence). The CDR3 extends over 12 amino acids.

The genes are TRBV5-1 and TRBJ2-3, with a weak D call TRBD2 (7 bases). The V gene lost 0 bases and the J gene lost 0 bases, with 11 bases spanning the gap. The CDR3 runs to 16 residues. Germline CDR1 SGHRS, CDR2 YFSETQ. This CDR3 reads CASSLEGGSSTDTQYF. The CDR3, as DNA: TGCGCCAGCAGCTTGGAGGGGGGGTCTAGCACAGATACGCAGTATTTT.

This clonotype was seen more than once but under ten times. V usage is TRBV18 and J usage is TRBJ2-5; D is possibly TRBD1 (5 bases). The CDR3 totals 13 residues. Germline V gene lookup returns CDR1 KGHSH and CDR2 LQKENI. Deletions cut 3 bases from V and 5 bases from J, with 10 bases between. The CDR3 sequence is CASSPGRRETQYF. CDR3 bases: TGTGCCAGCTCACCGGGGCGCAGGGAGACCCAGTACTTC.

There are a few counts of this clonotype. The chain carries TRBV24-1 and TRBJ2-1; D perhaps matches TRBD1 (5 bases). V lost 7 bases and J 2 bases, leaving 17 bases between the germline ends. CDR3 size: 16 residues. Germline V lookup: CDR1 KGHDR, CDR2 SFDVKD. CDR3 residues: CATRSLGHFPYNEQFF. The CDR3 coding sequence is TGTGCCACCAGGTCGTTGGGGCACTTCCCCTACAATGAGCAGTTCTTC.

This clonotype was detected only a few times. V is TRBV18 and J is TRBJ2-3, with TRBD2 matching over 8 bases. The germline gives CDR1 KGHSH, CDR2 LQKENI. This CDR3 contains 16 residues. J gave up 0 bases and V 4 bases, and 6 bases lay outside the gene matches. CDR3 sequence reads: CASSLAGLGSTDTQYF. In DNA form, the CDR3 reads TGTGCCAGCTCACTGGCGGGACTAGGAAGCACAGATACGCAGTATTTT.

There are a few counts of this clonotype. Compared with germline, one end of the junction differs, possibly owing to a read error. The chain links TRBV5-1 to TRBJ2-1; TRBD1 agrees at 7 bases. CDR1 and CDR2 (germline): SGHRS, YFSETQ. The length of the CDR3 is 17 residues. For the CDR3, the DNA is TGCGCCAGCAGCTTGGGCGTGGACAGGAAAGCAGGCAATGGGCAGTTCTTC. This translates into CASSLGVDRKAGNGQFF.

This sequence joins TRBV7-2 and TRBJ1-5; TRBD1 might be the D (5 bases). The germline gives CDR1 SGHTA, CDR2 FQGNSA. This CDR3 is 16 amino acids long. V dropped 2 bases and J dropped 0 bases, with 11 bases sitting between them. This CDR3 is CASSLHGTGSNQPQHF. The CDR3 nucleotides are TGTGCCAGCAGCTTACATGGGACGGGTAGCAATCAGCCCCAGCATTTT.

This clonotype was counted between two and nine times. The chain employs TRBV5-6 and TRBJ2-2; TRBD1 is a possible D gene (5 bases). From germline, CDR1 is SGHDT and CDR2 YYEEEE. V was clipped by 0 bases and J by 3 bases, with 12 bases between them. This CDR3 has 16 residues. CDR3 loop: CASSLGRGSYTGELFF. The DNA for the CDR3 is TGTGCCAGCAGCTTGGGTAGGGGCTCGTACACCGGGGAGCTGTTTTTT.

At least ten counts were recorded for this clonotype. V is TRBV3-1 and J is TRBJ2-2; TRBD2 matches at 11 bases. This CDR3 has 15 residues. With 3 bases clipped from V and 3 bases from J, the junction kept 0 bases outside the gene matches. Germline loops: CDR1 LGHDT, CDR2 YNNKEL (reference sequence). The CDR3 bases are TGTGCCAGCAGCCAGGGACTAGCGGACACCGGGGAGCTGTTTTTT. Amino acids: CASSQGLADTGELFF.

This clonotype was seen ten or more times. The V call is TRBV5-1, the J call TRBJ2-7, with D unresolved. Trimming took 7 bases from V and 2 from J, leaving 16 bases between them. In germline, CDR1 is SGHRS, CDR2 YFSETQ. The CDR3 is 14 residues long. CDR3 loop: CASSPGDTTYEQYF. For the CDR3, the DNA is TGCGCCAGCTCACCCGGAGACACTACCTACGAGCAGTACTTC.

The rearrangement uses TRBV3-1 and TRBJ1-1; 8 bases align to TRBD1. V lost 1 base, J lost 0 bases, and 1 base stayed unmatched. The length of the CDR3 is 15 residues. The V gene's germline CDR1 is LGHDT and CDR2 YNNKEL (reference sequence). CDR3 in amino acids: CASSQGTGLNTEAFF. CDR3 DNA sequence: TGTGCCAGCAGCCAAGGGACAGGGTTGAACACTGAAGCTTTCTTT. Variable domain in full (rest from reference TRBV3-1 and TRBJ1-1): DTAVSQTPKYLVTQMGNDKSIKCEQNLGHDTMYWYKQDSKKFLKIMFSYNNKELIINETVPNRFSPKSPDKAHLNLHINSLELGDSAVYFCASSQGTGLNTEAFFGQGTRLTVV.

This clonotype was observed a handful of times. This sequence joins TRBV20-1 and TRBJ2-3, with 10 bases that match TRBD2. The CDR3 is 16 amino acids. Germline V gives CDR1 DFQATT, CDR2 SNEGSKA (reference sequence). J gave up 6 bases and V 0 bases, and 9 bases lay outside the gene matches. As DNA, the CDR3 is TGCAGTGCTAGAGATCCGGCTAGCGGGAGTGTTGATACGCAGTATTTT. Amino acid sequence: CSARDPASGSVDTQYF.

Here the CDR3 reads CASGIQWDTGELFF. The CDR3 nucleotides are TGTGCCAGCGGAATCCAGTGGGACACCGGGGAGCTGTTTTTT. The chain uses TRBV12-3 or TRBV12-4 and TRBJ2-2, with D unclear. The germline V and J ends were trimmed by 8 bases and 3 bases, with 13 bases remaining between them. The CDR3 is 14 amino acids.

This clonotype was recorded at least ten times. DNA for the CDR3: TGTGCCAGCAGTGAGGCGACAGTCTACGAGCAGTACTTC. Translation gives CASSEATVYEQYF. V gene TRBV25-1 combines with J gene TRBJ2-7, with D perhaps matching TRBD1 (5 bases). The germline V and J ends were trimmed by 3 bases and 3 bases, with 9 bases remaining between them. Germline CDR1 reads MGHDK; CDR2 reads SYGVNS. This CDR3 has 13 amino acids.

The chain joins TRBV13 to TRBJ2-1; D is possibly TRBD1 (8 bases). CDR3 size: 16 residues. V shed 6 bases and J shed 7 bases, with 22 bases lying between them. Germline values: CDR1 PRHDT, CDR2 FYEKMQ (reference sequence). The CDR3 reads CASRLMTGRDRNEQFF. The CDR3 nucleotides read TGTGCCAGCAGACTTATGACAGGGAGGGACAGGAATGAGCAGTTCTTC.

This clonotype has only a few counts. V gene TRBV7-2 combines with J gene TRBJ2-7, with D perhaps TRBD1 (6 bases). Per the germline V gene, CDR1 is SGHTA and CDR2 is FQGNSA. This CDR3 has 14 residues. V was clipped by 5 bases and J by 5 bases, with 16 bases between them. CDR3 DNA sequence: TGTGCCAGCAGCCCGCAGGGGCTTCTGAACGAGCAGTACTTC. Its protein product is CASSPQGLLNEQYF.

V gene TRBV28 combines with J gene TRBJ2-4; D unclear. V lost 7 bases to trimming and J lost 1 base, with 11 bases between them. Germline values: CDR1 MDHEN, CDR2 SYDVKM. The CDR3 extends over 14 amino acids. The CDR3 DNA reads as TGTGCCAGCACCCTCAATGGGGCCAAAAACATTCAGTACTTC. Its protein is CASTLNGAKNIQYF. Full variable domain (outside the CDR3, taken from reference TRBV28 and TRBJ2-4): DVKVTQSSRYLVKRTGEKVFLECVQDMDHENMFWYRQDPGLGLRLIYFSYDVKMKEKGDIPEGYSVSREKKERFSLILESASTNQTSMYLCASTLNGAKNIQYFGAGTRLSVL.

The rearrangement joins TRBV6-1 to TRBJ2-7, with D possibly TRBD2 on 5 matching bases. V was clipped by 3 bases and J by 0 bases, with 9 bases between them. Germline CDR1 MNHNS, CDR2 SASEGT. The CDR3 loop spans 14 amino acids. In nucleotides, the CDR3 is TGTGCCAGCAGTGAGGGTGGGAGCTCCTACGAGCAGTACTTC. It is translated as CASSEGGSSYEQYF.

This clonotype showed up many times. The CDR3 loop is CASSLGGGNSYNEQFF. Here the CDR3 DNA reads TGTGCCAGCAGTTTAGGGGGGGGGAACTCCTACAATGAGCAGTTCTTC. The chain combines TRBV12-3 or TRBV12-4 with TRBJ2-1; 7 bases line up with TRBD2. The CDR3 consists of 16 residues. V dropped 1 base and J dropped 0; count of bases not matched to a gene: 3.

This chain connects TRBV19 to TRBJ2-7; 10 positions match TRBD2. V shed 5 bases, J shed 4 bases, and the junction held 5 bases outside the gene matches. This CDR3 has 14 amino acids. Germline loops: CDR1 LNHDA, CDR2 SQIVND (reference sequence). CDR3 loop: CASSAAGGIYEQYF. For the CDR3, the DNA is TGTGCCAGTAGTGCAGCGGGGGGGATATACGAGCAGTACTTC.

The rearrangement links TRBV4-1 to TRBJ2-6, with TRBD1 identical over 7 bases. Trimming at V came to 0 bases and at J to 2 bases, leaving 4 bases not matched to a gene. The germline V gene encodes CDR1 MGHRA and CDR2 YSYEKL. This CDR3 is 17 amino acids long. The CDR3 region is CASSQENRGPGANVLTF. CDR3 nucleotides: TGCGCCAGCAGCCAAGAAAACAGGGGACCTGGGGCCAACGTCCTGACTTTC.

V gene TRBV5-1 combines with J gene TRBJ2-2, with unresolved D. Trimming cost V 0 bases and J 3 bases, with 9 bases left between them. The CDR3 consists of 15 residues. The V gene's germline CDR1 is SGHRS and CDR2 YFSETQ. In DNA, the CDR3 is TGCGCCAGCAGCTTGGTTGGGGTCGACACCGGGGAGCTGTTTTTT. Protein sequence: CASSLVGVDTGELFF.

There are a few counts of this clonotype. This chain uses TRBV5-1 with TRBJ2-1; D is possibly TRBD1 (6 bases). The CDR3 extends over 15 amino acids. Deletions cut 0 bases from V and 8 bases from J, with 15 bases between. Germline V CDR1 and CDR2: SGHRS, YFSETQ. The CDR3 reads CASSLASGAVDEQFF. CDR3 coding DNA: TGCGCCAGCAGCTTGGCGTCAGGGGCGGTAGATGAGCAGTTCTTC.